This T cell receptor beta chain was identified in a study of CD8+ T cells in alopecia areata. In germline, CDR1 is MNHNY, CDR2 SVGAGI (reference sequence). CDR3 size: 16 residues. Trimming removed 2 bases at V and 3 bases at J, with 13 bases between. cDNA prepared by RNA extraction and subsequent reverse transcription served as the template for sequencing. TCRdb's table, derived via immunoSEQ multiplex PCR, lists solely in-frame clones and lacks some. The table has 220,000 or so clones, around 62% seen once. The clonotype was recovered from a human donor with alopecia areata. This specimen was CD4+ T cells sorted from blood, taken at week 0. V gene TRBV6-6 combines with J gene TRBJ2-2; either TRBD1 or TRBD2 may fit D (7 bases each). CDR3 sequence reads: CASSYPAGGDTGELFF. The CDR3 DNA reads as TGTGCCAGCAGTTACCCCGCAGGGGGGGACACCGGGGAGCTGTTTTTT.